A selection of T cell receptor beta chains follows, all from one sample in a study of blood T cell repertoires in COVID-19. The data were produced by immunoSEQ multiplex PCR, yet TCRdb's version contains in-frame clones alone and is incomplete. The sample includes around 200,000 clones, over 75% seen only once; the top ten take under 15%. Sequences were obtained from peripheral blood. The receptors were gathered from a woman aged 45-65 years with acute or convalescent COVID-19. Both conserved end residues are part of each CDR3. Fields, in order: J gene, D gene, clone size, V gene, CDR3 protein, CDR3 DNA. A D gene is named only where the DNA matches it firmly. Clone size is given for some rows only: seen once, a few or many times, or a class if the clone is expanded.

TRBJ2-4 TRBD1 - TRBV24-1 CATSDPTGGNAKNIQYF TGTGCCACCAGTGATCCGACAGGGGGTAATGCCAAAAACATTCAGTACTTC
TRBJ2-7 - - TRBV12-3/TRBV12-4 CASSLGEEYEQYF TGTGCCAGCAGTTTGGGGGAGGAGTACGAGCAGTACTTC
TRBJ2-1 TRBD1 - TRBV27 CASSLWTGNPEQFF TGTGCCAGCAGTTTGTGGACAGGGAATCCTGAGCAGTTCTTC
TRBJ2-3 TRBD2 - TRBV4-1 CASSQSGGLVKADTQYF TGCGCCAGCAGCCAAAGTGGGGGACTAGTCAAGGCAGATACGCAGTATTTT
TRBJ2-1 - - TRBV6-5 CASGLGRRFYNEQFF TGTGCCAGCGGACTTGGACGGAGGTTCTACAATGAGCAGTTCTTC
TRBJ1-3 TRBD1 few TRBV19 CASSVQGAAGNTIYF TGTGCCAGTAGTGTTCAGGGGGCGGCTGGAAACACCATATATTTT
TRBJ2-7 - - TRBV30 CAWSRPDSPYEQYF TGTGCCTGGAGTCGACCCGACAGCCCCTACGAGCAGTACTTC
TRBJ2-3 - - TRBV19 CASSIAGWGTDTQYF TGTGCCAGTAGTATCGCAGGGTGGGGCACAGATACGCAGTATTTT
TRBJ2-7 TRBD2 - TRBV7-6 CASSTPSRGGGSEQYF TGTGCCAGCAGCACCCCTTCGAGGGGCGGGGGGTCAGAGCAGTACTTC
TRBJ1-2 TRBD1 - TRBV19 CASSILSGQGWVYGYTF TGTGCCAGTAGTATATTGAGCGGACAGGGATGGGTATATGGCTACACCTTC
TRBJ2-4 - - TRBV27 CASSLAPGFKDKNIQYF TGTGCCAGCAGTTTAGCTCCGGGGTTTAAGGACAAAAACATTCAGTACTTC
TRBJ2-7 - - TRBV19 CASSIDRGLSYEQYF TGTGCCAGTAGTATAGATCGGGGACTTAGCTACGAGCAGTACTTC
TRBJ2-2 - once TRBV30 CAWKFHGAGELFF TGTGCCTGGAAGTTCCACGGGGCCGGGGAGCTGTTTTTT
TRBJ1-1 TRBD1 - TRBV3-1/TRBV3-2 CASSHPGQGFRGGAFF TGTGCCAGCAGCCACCCGGGACAGGGATTTAGAGGTGGAGCTTTCTTT
TRBJ2-1 TRBD2 - TRBV6-5 CASSSLAGAGEQFF TGTGCCAGCAGTTCACTAGCGGGTGCGGGAGAGCAGTTCTTC
TRBJ1-2 TRBD1 few TRBV5-6 CASSSTGSRYGYTF TGTGCCAGCAGCTCGACAGGGTCGAGGTATGGCTACACCTTC
TRBJ1-4 - - TRBV28 CASSSEGARRVNEKLFF TGTGCCAGCAGTTCCGAGGGAGCCAGGCGGGTTAATGAAAAACTGTTTTTT
TRBJ2-1 - - TRBV6-1 CASSELGGHEQFF TGTGCCAGCAGTGAACTTGGGGGCCATGAGCAGTTCTTC
TRBJ2-7 - - TRBV28 CASARELSRGEQYF TGTGCCAGTGCCCGGGAGCTCTCTAGGGGTGAGCAGTACTTC
TRBJ1-5 - few TRBV6-5 CASRRELNSNQPQHF TGTGCCAGCCGGCGGGAACTAAATAGCAATCAGCCCCAGCATTTT
TRBJ1-2 TRBD1 - TRBV7-2 CASSLGQGDGYTF TGTGCCAGCAGCTTGGGACAGGGGGATGGCTACACCTTC
TRBJ1-6 TRBD1 - TRBV4-3 CASSQGRQGNSPLHF TGCGCCAGCAGCCAAGGCCGACAGGGGAATTCACCCCTCCACTTT
TRBJ2-1 TRBD2 once TRBV29-1 CSAASSGVNEQFF TGCAGCGCGGCGTCTAGCGGGGTTAATGAGCAGTTCTTC
TRBJ1-4 - few TRBV11-2 CASSSPLEKLFF TGTGCCAGCAGCTCGCCCCTAGAAAAACTGTTTTTT
TRBJ1-6 - - TRBV5-6 CASSLIGGSYNSPLHF TGTGCCAGCAGCTTGATCGGAGGCTCCTATAATTCACCCCTCCACTTT
TRBJ2-7 - - TRBV18 CASSAGLAYEQYF TGTGCCAGCTCTGCGGGACTCGCCTACGAGCAGTACTTC
TRBJ2-2 TRBD2 few TRBV2 CASSESGRVVSGELFF TGTGCCAGCAGTGAAAGCGGGAGGGTCGTGAGCGGGGAGCTGTTTTTT
TRBJ1-5 - - TRBV9 CASSVAGNQPQHF TGTGCCAGCAGCGTAGCAGGGAATCAGCCCCAGCATTTT
TRBJ1-6 TRBD1 few TRBV6-5 CASSYAKAGGYSPLHF TGTGCCAGCAGTTACGCGAAAGCAGGGGGCTATTCACCCCTCCACTTT
TRBJ2-3 TRBD1 - TRBV11-2 CASSSLTGGTDTQYF TGTGCCAGCAGCTCGTTGACAGGGGGAACAGATACGCAGTATTTT
TRBJ2-2 TRBD2 - TRBV19 CASTPGVAGINTGELFF TGTGCCAGTACCCCGGGGGTAGCGGGGATTAACACCGGGGAGCTGTTTTTT
TRBJ1-4 - - TRBV28 CASSLAVAEEKLFF TGTGCCAGCAGTCTCGCCGTTGCGGAGGAAAAACTGTTTTTT
TRBJ1-5 - - TRBV6-5 CASLGGAYSNQPQHF TGTGCCAGCCTGGGGGGGGCCTATAGCAATCAGCCCCAGCATTTT
TRBJ1-1 TRBD1 - TRBV5-8 CASRRQGRTEAFF TGTGCCAGCAGACGACAGGGCCGAACTGAAGCTTTCTTT
TRBJ2-7 TRBD1 - TRBV28 CASSTPGTGGYEQYF TGTGCCAGCAGTACCCCCGGGACAGGGGGCTACGAGCAGTACTTC
TRBJ2-1 - - TRBV2 CASSEPNEQFF TGTGCCAGCAGCGAACCTAATGAGCAGTTCTTC
TRBJ1-1 - - TRBV12-3/TRBV12-4 CASRSKQNTEAFF TGTGCCAGCAGGTCAAAACAGAACACTGAAGCTTTCTTT
TRBJ1-5 TRBD1 few TRBV19 CASSIQFGAGTDQPQHF TGTGCCAGTAGTATCCAATTTGGGGCCGGGACAGATCAGCCCCAGCATTTT
TRBJ1-2 - - TRBV5-1 CASSVQGDYGYTF TGCGCCAGCAGCGTACAGGGAGACTATGGCTACACCTTC
TRBJ1-4 TRBD1 - TRBV5-1 CASSMGDRASGTNEKLFF TGCGCCAGCAGTATGGGGGACAGGGCTTCTGGAACTAATGAAAAACTGTTTTTT
TRBJ2-7 TRBD1 - TRBV11-2 CASSFPDRGGYEQYF TGTGCCAGCAGCTTCCCGGACAGGGGGGGGTACGAGCAGTACTTC
TRBJ2-7 TRBD1 - TRBV28 CASIDPGTGRTYEQYF TGTGCCAGCATCGACCCCGGGACAGGGAGAACCTACGAGCAGTACTTC
TRBJ2-3 - - TRBV11-2 CASSPEFSTDTQYF TGTGCCAGCAGCCCGGAGTTTTCGACAGATACGCAGTATTTT
TRBJ2-7 TRBD2 - TRBV7-9 CASSLRTSGRAVLYEQYF TGTGCCAGCAGCTTAAGGACTAGCGGGAGGGCCGTTCTTTACGAGCAGTACTTC
TRBJ2-1 - - TRBV19 CASRGRQDSYNEQFF TGTGCCAGTAGAGGTCGACAGGACTCCTACAATGAGCAGTTCTTC